The 12 T cell receptor beta chains below come from one sample, sequenced in a study of T cell responses to AZD1222 COVID-19 vaccine. Produced via immunoSEQ multiplex PCR; TCRdb's table is partial and in-frame only. This table holds about 120,000 clones, about 89% found once. Sequenced here: peripheral blood, sampled on day 0 of AZD1222 vaccination. These receptors were taken from an adult in good health.

About this clone: A read error may be the cause here, since a much bigger clone is one base away. The J gene is TRBJ2-1, the V gene TRBV14, with TRBD2 identical over 8 bases. J was trimmed by 9 bases and V by 0 bases; bases with no gene match: 7. Per the germline V gene, CDR1 is SGHDN and CDR2 is FVKESK. CDR3 size: 15 residues. The CDR3 coding sequence is TGTGCCAGCAGCCAAGATCCAGCGGGAGTGAGTGAGCAGTTCTTC. As protein: CASSQDPAGVSEQFF.

The J gene is TRBJ2-3, the V gene TRBV3-1 (or the pseudogene TRBV3-2), with D unresolved. This CDR3 comprises 15 residues. Between the trimmed V and J ends, which lost 6 bases and 1 base, there was a span of 14 bases. CDR1 and CDR2 from the germline V gene are LGHDT and YNNKEL (reference sequence). As DNA, the CDR3 is TGTGCCAGCAGGTACACCGACATGGGCACAGATACGCAGTATTTT. This codes for CASRYTDMGTDTQYF.

The chain is built from TRBV4-1 and TRBJ1-2; no definite D call. Trimming left V 0 bases short and J 5 bases short, with 4 bases between. The CDR3 has 12 residues. Germline lookup yields CDR1 MGHRA and CDR2 YSYEKL. The CDR3 spells CASSQEGYGYTF. The DNA of the CDR3 is TGCGCCAGCAGCCAAGAGGGTTATGGCTACACCTTC.

The V call is TRBV2, the J call TRBJ1-5, with D perhaps TRBD1 (6 bases). The CDR3 contains 14 residues. Deletions cut 5 bases from V and 7 bases from J, with 15 bases between. Germline values: CDR1 SNHLY, CDR2 FYNNEI. Written as DNA, the CDR3 is TGTGCCAGCAGTCCCCTCGGACAGCCCCAGCCCCAGCATTTT. Its translation is CASSPLGQPQPQHF.

For this clone: The junction does not match germline at one end; this may be a read error. The chain is built from TRBV6-5 and TRBJ1-2; maybe TRBD1 (5 bases). Germline loops: CDR1 MNHEY, CDR2 SVGAGI. The CDR3 is 14 residues long. The CDR3 region is CASTYLGGDYGYTF. Written as DNA, the CDR3 is TGTGCCAGCACTTACCTGGGGGGAGACTATGGCTACACCTTC.

The chain combines TRBV9 with TRBJ1-6; 9 nucleotides align to TRBD1. J gave up 7 bases and V 2 bases, and 4 bases lay outside the gene matches. CDR3 size: 15 residues. The germline V gene encodes CDR1 SGDLS and CDR2 YYNGEE. CDR3 coding DNA: TGTGCCAGCAGCGTCTCCGGGACAGGGAATTCACCCCTCCACTTT. Encoded protein: CASSVSGTGNSPLHF.

This clone showed up just once. This chain links TRBV28 with TRBJ1-1, with D perhaps matching TRBD1 (5 bases). CDR3 length equals 21 residues. CDR1 MDHEN and CDR2 SYDVKM come from the germline V gene. The V end lost 1 base, the J end lost 2 bases, and 29 bases lay between the germline ends. In DNA, the CDR3 is TGTGCCAGCAGTTTATCCCCCCGGGCAACACAGGCCGGAGGAAGAAACACTGAAGCTTTCTTT. Amino acids: CASSLSPRATQAGGRNTEAFF.

The chain combines TRBV5-5 with TRBJ2-7; D gene ambiguous. The CDR3 has 13 residues. V dropped 0 bases and J dropped 4 bases, with 8 bases sitting between them. Germline values: CDR1 SGHKS, CDR2 YYEKEE (reference sequence). The CDR3 here is CASSLDSRYEQYF. CDR3 nucleotides: TGTGCCAGCAGCTTGGATAGTAGATACGAGCAGTACTTC.

The chain carries TRBV7-8 and TRBJ1-1, with D uncertain. Trimming pared 2 bases from V and 1 base from J, leaving 5 bases between. This CDR3 is 13 amino acids long. CDR1 is SGHVS, CDR2 FQNEAQ, per germline. The CDR3 bases are TGTGCCAGCAGCTTAAGACGGAACACTGAAGCTTTCTTT. It yields the protein CASSLRRNTEAFF.

This clone was seen once. The chain recombines TRBV11-2 with TRBJ2-5; a weak D match, TRBD1 (6 bases). The CDR3 covers 15 residues. V was shortened by 6 bases and J by 5 bases, with 19 bases between the two germline ends. CDR1 is SGHAT, CDR2 FQNNGV, per germline. The DNA for the CDR3 is TGTGCCAGCAGTCAAACCAAGGGGGTTGTGGAGACCCAGTACTTC. Its protein product is CASSQTKGVVETQYF.

This chain uses TRBV12-5 with TRBJ1-4, with a tentative D call TRBD1 (6 bases). Per germline, CDR1 LGHNT and CDR2 FRNRAP. The CDR3 has 17 residues. Trimming removed 6 bases at V and 3 bases at J, with 20 bases between. CDR3 bases: TGTGCTAGTGGCCTCAACAGGGAGGGATGGGCTAATGAAAAACTGTTTTTT. Protein: CASGLNREGWANEKLFF.

The chain links TRBV5-1 to TRBJ2-7; the D gene is possibly TRBD2 (5 bases). This CDR3 is 18 amino acids long. Germline V gene sequence: CDR1 SGHRS, CDR2 YFSETQ. Trimming pared 4 bases from V and 6 bases from J, leaving 29 bases between. The CDR3 is CASSAVASSVGSAREQYF. DNA for the CDR3: TGCGCCAGCAGCGCCGTAGCCAGTAGCGTGGGGTCGGCACGCGAGCAGTACTTC.